This T cell receptor beta chain was observed in a study of OX40 agonist ivuxolimab in advanced cancers. This CDR3 is 16 amino acids long. Germline V gives CDR1 LGHNT, CDR2 FRNRAP. The V end lost 0 bases, the J end lost 4 bases, and 12 bases lay between the germline ends. The method was immunoSEQ multiplex PCR; TCRdb's version includes in-frame clones alone and lacks a portion of them. The sample shows 77,000 or so clones, 81% of them seen only once. Sequenced material: CD4+ or CD8+ T cells sorted from blood, taken in a trial of the OX40 agonist ivuxolimab. This receptor was identified in an adult with an advanced solid tumor such as melanoma, head and neck, liver or kidney cancer. The V and J genes are TRBV12-5 and TRBJ2-2; D perhaps matches TRBD2 (7 bases). The CDR3 nucleotides read TGTGCTAGTGGTTTGGTACGGGGGGCGGGCACCGGGGAGCTGTTTTTT. Residues: CASGLVRGAGTGELFF.